These 23 T cell receptor beta chains were all obtained from the same sample, sequenced in a study of cytomegalovirus exposure and HLA in healthy donors. Use of 60 Vbeta and 13 Jbeta primers characterized the PCR. The protocol was immunoSEQ multiplex PCR, while the TCRdb copy is restricted to in-frame clones and leaves out a portion. The data hold 120,000 or so clones, with roughly 80% observed a single time. The sample consisted of PBMCs. These receptor sequences come from a man aged 18 to 30 in good health and CMV-seropositive.

The V call is TRBV7-2, the J call TRBJ1-3, with TRBD1 matching 8 bases. This CDR3 comprises 14 residues. Unmatched junction bases numbered 0, after V lost 3 bases and J lost 2 bases. Germline CDR1 SGHTA, CDR2 FQGNSA. CDR3 amino acids: CASSLDRAGNTIYF. For the CDR3, the DNA is TGTGCCAGCAGCTTGGACAGGGCTGGAAACACCATATATTTT.

V and J are TRBV6-1 and TRBJ2-3, with 12 bases that match TRBD2. The J segment lost 6 bases and the V segment lost 4 bases, leaving 11 bases of the junction unmatched. CDR1 and CDR2 (germline): MNHNS, SASEGT. CDR3 size: 17 residues. Written as DNA, the CDR3 is TGTGCCAGCAGTGGTGGACTAGCGGGGCCGGAGATGGATACGCAGTATTTT. Translating gives CASSGGLAGPEMDTQYF.

The rearrangement links TRBV4-3 to TRBJ1-2; TRBD1 agrees at 9 bases. Losses at the gene ends were 0 bases for V and 8 bases for J; bases not matched to a gene: 4. Germline V gene lookup returns CDR1 LGHNA and CDR2 YSLEER. The CDR3 runs to 14 residues. The CDR3 DNA follows: TGCGCCAGCAGCCAAGAGAGGACAGGGGTCGGCTACACCTTC. Its translation is CASSQERTGVGYTF.

V usage is TRBV30 and J usage is TRBJ2-7; D perhaps matches TRBD1 (6 bases). Per the germline V gene, CDR1 is GTSNPN and CDR2 is SVGIG (reference sequence). The CDR3 covers 14 residues. Trimming shortened V by 2 bases and J by 4 bases, and 15 bases separated the two germline ends. CDR3 nucleotide sequence: TGTGCCTGGAGTACCGGGGCGCAGGGGTACGAGCAGTACTTC. It yields the protein CAWSTGAQGYEQYF.

A single count supports this clone. The V and J genes are TRBV7-9 and TRBJ2-7; TRBD1 agrees at 9 bases. Germline V CDR1 and CDR2: SEHNR, FQNEAQ (reference sequence). The junction had 5 bases not matched to a gene; V was cut back by 3 bases and J by 2 bases. The CDR3 is 15 amino acids. CDR3 bases: TGTGCCAGCAGCTTGACCGGGACAGGGACCTACGAGCAGTACTTC. Protein sequence: CASSLTGTGTYEQYF.

The rearrangement links TRBV4-3 to TRBJ2-7, with TRBD1 as a possible D gene (5 bases). The CDR3 sequence is 14 residues long. Looked up from germline, CDR1 is LGHNA and CDR2 is YSLEER. With 4 bases removed from V and 4 bases from J, the gap between germline ends came to 14 bases. CDR3 amino acids: CASSPARERYEQYF. The CDR3 region has the DNA TGCGCCAGCAGCCCCGCCAGGGAAAGGTACGAGCAGTACTTC.

The V call is TRBV10-2, the J call TRBJ1-1; D gene ambiguous. CDR1 and CDR2 from the germline V gene are WSHSY and SAAADI. The CDR3 spans 12 residues. Trimming cost V 8 bases and J 3 bases, with 10 bases left between them. The DNA for the CDR3 is TGCGCCAGCCAGTTTAGCGACACTGAAGCTTTCTTT. It codes for CASQFSDTEAFF.

The rearrangement joins TRBV2 to TRBJ2-4; a possible D gene is TRBD1 (5 bases). The CDR3 consists of 14 residues. CDR1 SNHLY and CDR2 FYNNEI come from the germline V gene. Trimming left V 4 bases short and J 9 bases short, with 16 bases between. The CDR3 spells CASSAPGGRVIQYF. CDR3 in DNA: TGTGCCAGCAGTGCGCCGGGTGGCAGGGTCATTCAGTACTTC.

This clone turned up a few times. The chain is built from TRBV6-1 and TRBJ2-2; 7 bases are a match to TRBD1. The CDR3 extends over 14 amino acids. V shed 8 bases, J shed 4 bases, and the junction held 7 bases outside the gene matches. Per germline, CDR1 MNHNS and CDR2 SASEGT. The CDR3 coding sequence is TGTGCCAGCCGCCCCGGGACAGTCACCGGGGAGCTGTTTTTT. Residues: CASRPGTVTGELFF.

V usage is TRBV4-3 and J usage is TRBJ2-7; D might be TRBD1 (5 bases). The CDR3 is made up of 15 amino acids. V lost 0 bases and J lost 0, with 9 bases in between. Germline values: CDR1 LGHNA, CDR2 YSLEER. DNA of the CDR3: TGCGCCAGCAGCCAAGAAATCAGGGTCTCCTACGAGCAGTACTTC. Protein: CASSQEIRVSYEQYF.

This clone was picked up a small number of times. The chain combines TRBV19 with TRBJ1-5; 7 bases are shared with TRBD1. Germline values: CDR1 LNHDA, CDR2 SQIVND (reference sequence). This CDR3 contains 15 residues. V dropped 6 bases and J dropped 2; count of bases not matched to a gene: 7. The CDR3 sequence is CASRELGGGNQPQHF. DNA of the CDR3: TGTGCCAGTAGGGAACTAGGGGGCGGCAATCAGCCCCAGCATTTT.

The chain carries TRBV4-3 and TRBJ2-2, with 8 bases aligning to TRBD2. V trimming: 5 bases; J trimming: 3 bases; junction bases outside the gene matches: 8. This CDR3 contains 16 residues. Germline V lookup: CDR1 LGHNA, CDR2 YSLEER. The CDR3 sequence is CASSTGAGRDTGELFF. CDR3 coding DNA: TGCGCCAGCAGCACCGGGGCCGGGAGGGACACCGGGGAGCTGTTTTTT.

This chain links TRBV19 with TRBJ1-5; D call uncertain. Per the germline V gene, CDR1 is LNHDA and CDR2 is SQIVND (reference sequence). This CDR3 has 17 amino acids. The ends were cut back, 4 bases at V and 0 bases at J, with 16 bases in the middle. The CDR3 region is CASSNQAGTYSNQPQHF. In DNA form, the CDR3 reads TGTGCCAGTAGTAACCAGGCAGGAACATATAGCAATCAGCCCCAGCATTTT.

The chain links TRBV14 to TRBJ1-2; 7 bases are a match to TRBD1. V trimming: 4 bases; J trimming: 8 bases; junction bases outside the gene matches: 10. CDR1 and CDR2 from the germline V gene are SGHDN and FVKESK. The CDR3 contains 14 residues. CDR3 bases: TGTGCCAGCAGCCGAGGGGACAGTACATCAGGCTACACCTTC. As protein: CASSRGDSTSGYTF.

This clone was seen a single time. The chain couples TRBV7-9 to TRBJ2-3; D is perhaps TRBD2 (6 bases). The CDR3 runs 15 residues. The ends were cut back, 1 base at V and 8 bases at J, with 16 bases in the middle. CDR1 SEHNR and CDR2 FQNEAQ come from the germline V gene (reference sequence). CDR3 sequence reads: CASSLVAGKAGTQYF. The CDR3 nucleotides read TGTGCCAGCAGCTTAGTGGCGGGGAAGGCGGGTACGCAGTATTTT.

The V call is TRBV11-2, the J call TRBJ1-1; unclear D gene. Trimming shortened V by 1 base and J by 5 bases, and 8 bases separated the two germline ends. Germline loops: CDR1 SGHAT, CDR2 FQNNGV. This CDR3 region has 13 residues. CDR3 loop: CASSLVSGTEAFF. CDR3 coding DNA: TGTGCCAGCAGCTTAGTGTCAGGTACTGAAGCTTTCTTT.

The chain combines TRBV10-2 with TRBJ1-2, with 7 bases matching TRBD1. The CDR3 covers 13 residues. V lost 7 bases, J lost 4 bases, and 6 bases stayed unmatched. CDR1 and CDR2 from the germline V gene are WSHSY and SAAADI. Here the CDR3 reads CASTPTGIYGYTF. The CDR3 region has the DNA TGCGCCAGCACTCCGACAGGGATCTATGGCTACACCTTC.

This chain joins TRBV9 and TRBJ2-2, with 9 positions matching TRBD2. CDR1 SGDLS and CDR2 YYNGEE come from the germline V gene. Trimming cost V 1 base and J 5 bases; bases outside gene matches: 15. This CDR3 has 19 amino acids. The CDR3 here is CASSVHSGRTILKTGELFF. The CDR3 region has the DNA TGTGCCAGCAGCGTACATAGCGGGAGAACAATCCTCAAAACCGGGGAGCTGTTTTTT.

The CDR3 protein is CASSALGQGPTGELFF. The CDR3 nucleotides are TGTGCCAGCAGTGCACTGGGACAGGGACCCACCGGGGAGCTGTTTTTT. The chain combines TRBV27 with TRBJ2-2, with 9 bases fitting TRBD1. Germline V gene sequence: CDR1 MNHEY, CDR2 SMNVEV (reference sequence). CDR3 length: 16 residues. V shed 5 bases, J shed 4 bases, and the junction held 8 bases outside the gene matches.

The chain uses TRBV19 and TRBJ2-3; 9 bases are a match to TRBD1. The CDR3 totals 17 residues. Germline lookup yields CDR1 LNHDA and CDR2 SQIVND (reference sequence). Trimming at V came to 3 bases and at J to 2 bases, leaving 9 bases not matched to a gene. CDR3 region: CASSIAAGQGYTDTQYF. The CDR3 DNA reads as TGTGCCAGTAGTATCGCCGCGGGACAGGGCTACACAGATACGCAGTATTTT.

The chain is built from TRBV5-1 and TRBJ2-1, with 7 positions matching TRBD2. The CDR3 has 16 amino acids. J lost 1 base, V lost 2 bases, and 6 bases had no gene match. CDR1 SGHRS and CDR2 YFSETQ come from the germline V gene. DNA of the CDR3: TGCGCCAGCAGCTTCGGAGGCGGGAGATCCTACAATGAGCAGTTCTTC. As protein: CASSFGGGRSYNEQFF.

J is TRBJ2-7 and V is TRBV5-5; 7 bases map to TRBD1. The V and J ends lost 4 bases and 0 bases, in that order; junction bases with no gene match: 10. Germline V gene sequence: CDR1 SGHKS, CDR2 YYEKEE (reference sequence). CDR3 length: 16 residues. The CDR3 region is CASSQPGTANSYEQYF. The DNA for the CDR3 is TGTGCCAGCAGCCAGCCCGGGACAGCGAACTCCTACGAGCAGTACTTC.

The table lists this clone with a few counts. The chain is built from TRBV4-3 and TRBJ2-7; maybe TRBD1 (5 bases). The CDR3 covers 14 residues. Trimming removed 2 bases from V and 7 bases from J, with 15 bases in between. Germline assignment: CDR1 LGHNA and CDR2 YSLEER. The CDR3 DNA sequence: TGCGCCAGCAGCCAATATTATGGGGCCTCGGAGCAGTACTTC. It yields the protein CASSQYYGASEQYF.